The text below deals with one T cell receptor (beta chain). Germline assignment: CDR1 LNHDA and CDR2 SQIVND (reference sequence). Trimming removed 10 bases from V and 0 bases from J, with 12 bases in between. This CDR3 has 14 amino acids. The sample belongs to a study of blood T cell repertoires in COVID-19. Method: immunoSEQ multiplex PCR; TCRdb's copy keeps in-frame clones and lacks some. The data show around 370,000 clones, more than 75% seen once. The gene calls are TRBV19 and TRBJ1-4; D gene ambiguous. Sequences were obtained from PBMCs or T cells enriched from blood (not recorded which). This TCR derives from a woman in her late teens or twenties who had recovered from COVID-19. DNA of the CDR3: TGTGCCACAAAGACGGGGTCAACTAATGAAAAACTGTTTTTT. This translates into CATKTGSTNEKLFF.